The 22 T cell receptor beta chains in this list originate from one sample, sequenced in a study of blood T cell repertoires in COVID-19. Measured with immunoSEQ multiplex PCR; TCRdb has only the in-frame clones, and not every one. The data contain 26,000 or so clones, around 92% of them seen just once; the ten biggest clones take up approximately 3%. The sample comprised peripheral blood. The source is a human donor in a cohort sampled during active COVID-19.

V is TRBV5-5 and J is TRBJ2-5; 10 bases map to TRBD1. In germline, CDR1 is SGHKS, CDR2 YYEKEE (reference sequence). V gave up 0 bases and J gave up 2 bases; unmatched junction bases: 7. CDR3 length: 17 residues. CDR3 DNA: TGTGCCAGCAGCTTGGTGGGACAGGGGCTGTTTCAAGAGACCCAGTACTTC. As protein: CASSLVGQGLFQETQYF.

This chain links TRBV3-1 (or the pseudogene TRBV3-2) with TRBJ2-5, with TRBD2 matching 9 bases. CDR3 size: 14 residues. The V gene's germline CDR1 is LGHDT and CDR2 YNNKEL (reference sequence). With V trimmed by 7 bases and J by 4 bases, 7 bases remained unmatched. The chain's CDR3 is CASTLSGGPETQYF. The CDR3 coding sequence is TGTGCCAGCACCCTTAGCGGGGGCCCAGAGACCCAGTACTTC.

This chain uses TRBV6-1 with TRBJ2-7, with D possibly matching TRBD1 (5 bases). The V gene lost 2 bases and the J gene lost 3 bases, with 11 bases spanning the gap. Per germline, CDR1 MNHNS and CDR2 SASEGT. The CDR3 is 14 amino acids. The CDR3 DNA reads TGTGCCAGCAGTGAACTCGCAGGGTTCTACGAGCAGTACGTC. It codes for CASSELAGFYEQYV.

The chain couples TRBV5-1 to TRBJ2-3, with a tentative D call TRBD1 (6 bases). V shed 3 bases and J shed 0 bases, with 11 bases lying between them. This CDR3 contains 15 residues. Germline CDR1 is SGHRS and CDR2 is YFSETQ. The CDR3: CASSSVQGSTDTQYF. CDR3 bases: TGCGCCAGCAGCTCTGTACAGGGTAGCACAGATACGCAGTATTTT.

The chain couples TRBV5-4 to TRBJ2-1; 8 bases fit TRBD2. Germline V gene sequence: CDR1 SGHNT, CDR2 YYREEE (reference sequence). This CDR3 region has 15 residues. V shed 2 bases, J shed 4 bases, and the junction held 5 bases outside the gene matches. DNA of the CDR3: TGTGCCAGCAGCTTCTCGGGGGGGCGTTACAATGAGCAGTTCTTC. Translating it yields CASSFSGGRYNEQFF.

The chain has TRBV19 and TRBJ1-1; 10 nucleotides match TRBD1. There are 14 residues in the CDR3. V trimming: 6 bases; J trimming: 7 bases; junction bases outside the gene matches: 8. CDR1 is LNHDA and CDR2 is SQIVND in the germline V gene (reference sequence). CDR3 sequence reads: CASSGTGASSEAFF. The CDR3 nucleotides are TGTGCCAGTAGCGGGACAGGGGCGAGTAGTGAAGCTTTCTTT.

The V gene is TRBV15, the J gene TRBJ1-2; tentatively, D is TRBD1 (6 bases). CDR3 length: 15 residues. V lost 3 bases and J 8 bases, leaving 19 bases between the germline ends. The germline V gene encodes CDR1 LNHNV and CDR2 YYDKDF (reference sequence). CDR3 bases: TGTGCCACCAGCAGCCCCTGGCGGGGGCATCTAGGCTACACCTTC. This translates into CATSSPWRGHLGYTF.

The rearrangement uses TRBV6-5 and TRBJ2-1, with 10 bases matching TRBD2. The length of the CDR3 is 14 residues. With 6 bases clipped from V and 11 bases from J, the junction kept 10 bases outside the gene matches. CDR1 and CDR2 (germline): MNHEY, SVGAGI. Here the CDR3 reads CASRTSGAQGQQFF. For the CDR3, the DNA is TGTGCCAGCAGAACTAGCGGGGCCCAAGGGCAGCAGTTCTTC.

The chain carries TRBV28 and TRBJ1-2, with TRBD1 matching 7 bases. Trimming removed 6 bases from V and 5 bases from J; junction bases left unmatched: 6. The CDR3 has 13 residues. Germline V lookup: CDR1 MDHEN, CDR2 SYDVKM. The CDR3 nucleotides are TGTGCCAGCAGAAGAGGACAGGTTTATGGCTACACCTTC. Translating gives CASRRGQVYGYTF.

A single count supports this clone. The V gene is TRBV5-6, the J gene TRBJ2-7; possible D gene TRBD1, 8 bases. Trimming cost V 4 bases and J 7 bases, with 18 bases left between them. Per germline, CDR1 SGHDT and CDR2 YYEEEE. CDR3 length: 14 residues. The CDR3 nucleotides are TGTGCCAGCAGCACCCGGACAGGGAGGGGGGAGCAGTACGTC. Residues: CASSTRTGRGEQYV.

The chain joins TRBV29-1 to TRBJ1-5; no clear D. Per germline, CDR1 SQVTM and CDR2 ANQGSEA. The CDR3 contains 13 residues. The V gene lost 3 bases and the J gene lost 4 bases, with 10 bases spanning the gap. The chain's CDR3 is CSVERAPNQPQHF. The CDR3 DNA is TGCAGCGTTGAGCGGGCCCCTAATCAGCCCCAGCATTTT.

The rearrangement joins TRBV20-1 to TRBJ2-5; 9 bases agree with TRBD2. Trimming removed 3 bases from V and 5 bases from J; junction bases left unmatched: 7. This CDR3 has 14 amino acids. Germline CDR1 is DFQATT and CDR2 is SNEGSKA (reference sequence). In nucleotides, the CDR3 is TGCAGTGCTAGTGAGACTAGCGGTGTGGAGACCCAGTACTTC. This encodes CSASETSGVETQYF.

J is TRBJ1-5 and V is TRBV7-3, with D uncertain. V lost 2 bases and J 7 bases, leaving 9 bases between the germline ends. The CDR3 loop spans 13 amino acids. Germline lookup yields CDR1 SGHTA and CDR2 FQGTGA. CDR3: CASSLDRSQPQHF. CDR3 nucleotide sequence: TGTGCCAGCAGCTTAGATCGTAGCCAGCCCCAGCATTTT.

The chain combines TRBV7-3 with TRBJ2-1; a possible D gene is TRBD2 (6 bases). The CDR3 covers 15 residues. V was cut by 5 bases and J by 8 bases, with 19 bases left in between. Germline CDR1 SGHTA, CDR2 FQGTGA. The CDR3 is CASSQTTLGGHEQFF. Here the CDR3 DNA reads TGTGCCAGCAGCCAGACTACCCTCGGGGGTCATGAGCAGTTCTTC.

This chain links TRBV7-9 with TRBJ2-4, with a possible D match to TRBD1 (6 bases). Trimming stripped 5 bases from V and 7 bases from J, with 9 bases between. Germline V gives CDR1 SEHNR, CDR2 FQNEAQ (reference sequence). CDR3 length: 12 residues. CDR3 sequence: CASSLQGNIQYF. The CDR3 nucleotides are TGTGCCAGCAGCCTGCAGGGGAACATTCAGTACTTC.

The V gene is TRBV29-1, the J gene TRBJ1-5, with 12 bases matching TRBD1. This CDR3 spans 16 amino acids. The trim removed 7 bases at V and 4 bases at J, leaving 11 bases unmatched. Germline CDR1 SQVTM, CDR2 ANQGSEA. Here the CDR3 DNA reads TGCAGCGCCGGACCCCGGGACAGGGGGCCTAATCAGCCCCAGCATTTT. Residues: CSAGPRDRGPNQPQHF.

In this sample, this clone turned up once. The rearrangement links TRBV12-3 or TRBV12-4 to TRBJ2-1; tentatively, D is TRBD2 (7 bases). The CDR3 consists of 12 residues. Trimming removed 3 bases from V and 15 bases from J, with 15 bases in between. CDR3 nucleotides: TGTGCCAGCAGTTTGGGGGGGGCTCGAATGTTCTTC. Amino acid sequence: CASSLGGARMFF.

The V and J genes are TRBV7-9 and TRBJ1-5; D uncertain. The CDR3 loop spans 15 amino acids. The V gene lost 0 bases and the J gene lost 3 bases, with 9 bases spanning the gap. Germline CDR1 and CDR2: SEHNR and FQNEAQ (reference sequence). CDR3 region: CASSLAGSNNQPQHF. The CDR3 bases are TGTGCCAGCAGCTTAGCGGGCAGTAACAATCAGCCCCAGCATTTT.

The chain couples TRBV4-1 to TRBJ1-5, with a tentative D call TRBD1 (6 bases). The CDR3 covers 15 residues. Trimming stripped 2 bases from V and 7 bases from J, with 15 bases between. Germline V gene lookup returns CDR1 MGHRA and CDR2 YSYEKL. The CDR3 bases are TGCGCCAGCAGCCAACTCCGGGGGGCCAACCAGCCCCAGCATTTT. It is translated as CASSQLRGANQPQHF.

The chain combines TRBV7-2 with TRBJ2-1, with 7 nucleotides matching TRBD2. J was trimmed by 8 bases and V by 5 bases; bases with no gene match: 12. Germline CDR1 reads SGHTA; CDR2 reads FQGNSA. This CDR3 is built from 15 residues. CDR3: CASSTERGPWDEQFF. CDR3 coding DNA: TGTGCCAGCAGCACCGAGCGGGGTCCTTGGGATGAGCAGTTCTTC.

The chain recombines TRBV5-8 with TRBJ1-2, with D hard to call. V dropped 2 bases and J dropped 6 bases, with 14 bases sitting between them. The CDR3 sequence is 14 residues long. Germline-derived CDR1 and CDR2 are SGHTS and YDEGEE. CDR3 nucleotides: TGTGCCAGCAGCTTTTCAGGCCCGACGCATGGCTACACCTTC. Translation: CASSFSGPTHGYTF.

Within the sample, this clone is medium-sized. V gene TRBV12-3 or TRBV12-4 combines with J gene TRBJ1-2; D ambiguous. Trimming removed 7 bases from V and 4 bases from J, with 13 bases in between. The CDR3 is 13 residues long. CDR3: CASTRTVGYGYTF. The CDR3 coding sequence is TGTGCCAGCACCCGTACAGTAGGCTATGGCTACACCTTC.